This TCR beta chain appears in the sequencing data of a study of T cell clones after liver transplantation. TCRdb's table, derived via immunoSEQ multiplex PCR, lists solely in-frame clones and lacks some. The sample yields around 9,100 clones, about 80% seen once. Germline-derived CDR1 and CDR2 are LGHNA and YNFKEQ. Trimming took 6 bases from V and 10 from J, leaving 10 bases between them. CDR3 length: 11 amino acids. The chain combines TRBV4-2 with TRBJ2-1, with a tentative D call TRBD2 (6 bases). The receptor was isolated from a human donor who received a liver transplant. The sample here was CD8+ T cells from blood, taken before liver transplant. In nucleotides, the CDR3 is TGTGCCAGCAGGGGGGGAGTGGAGCAGTTCTTC. It encodes CASRGGVEQFF.